This TCR beta chain is from a study of glioma-infiltrating T cells. J gave up 5 bases and V 4 bases, and 2 bases lay outside the gene matches. This CDR3 spans 13 amino acids. Germline loops: CDR1 MNHNS, CDR2 SASEGT. Using RNA template, CDR3s of TCR alpha and beta were amplified with iRepertoire arm-PCR. One-step reverse transcription and amplification started from approximately 100-400 ng of tissue mRNA or PBMC total RNA. MiXCR, run by TCRdb on the multiplex PCR reads, gives a single entry per CDR3 protein. The table has about 140,000 distinct CDR3 sequences, about two fifths seen once; the top ten hold around 18%. Regarding this clonotype: What it binds is not known.

Broader study findings: CDR3 overlap between tissue and blood was very small. Above-expected tissue-blood divergence occurred in all gliomas, most in low-grade ones.

This TCR came from a human donor with low-grade glioma or glioblastoma, undergoing nonglioma brain surgery, or in good health (not recorded which). Sequencing was carried out using glioma tissue, nonneoplastic brain tissue, or PBMCs (not recorded which). The chain links TRBV6-1 to TRBJ2-5, with 9 bases that match TRBD1. CDR3 nucleotides: TGTGCCAGCAGTGCCGGACAGGGGGAGACCCAGTACTTC. Protein product: CASSAGQGETQYF.